Sequencing of this T cell receptor (beta chain) was carried out in a study of blood T cell repertoires in COVID-19. Study context: Specimens from acute and convalescent COVID-19 originated in the United States, Italy and Spain.

The germline V and J ends were trimmed by 2 bases and 0 bases, with 13 bases remaining between them. The CDR3 contains 16 residues. Germline V gene data show CDR1 as KGHSH and CDR2 as LQKENI. The assay was immunoSEQ multiplex PCR, and TCRdb's table has in-frame clones only and misses some. The sample holds hundreds of thousands of clones, approximately 81% seen once. This TCR derives from a woman older than 75 with active or convalescent COVID-19. The sample comprised peripheral blood. This sequence joins TRBV18 and TRBJ1-1; no clear D. CDR3 coding DNA: TGTGCCAGCTCACCAGGGAGCGGGAAGGTGAACACTGAAGCTTTCTTT. Residues: CASSPGSGKVNTEAFF. Filled out from reference TRBV18 and TRBJ1-1, the complete variable domain reads NAGVMQNPRHLVRRRGQEARLRCSPMKGHSHVYWYRQLPEEGLKFMVYLQKENIIDESGMPKERFSAEFPKEGPSILRIQQVVRGDSAAYFCASSPGSGKVNTEAFFGQGTRLTVV.